This T cell receptor beta chain was identified during a study of T cells in Graves' hyperthyroidism and ophthalmopathy. RNA transcripts were the template for amplifying TCR beta CDR3 regions. TCR CDR3 regions were first amplified by RT-PCR with HTBI primers. TCRdb fed the multiplex PCR reads into MiXCR, producing one record per CDR3 protein. The sample lists about 600,000 distinct CDR3 sequences, more than 15% occurring once. General study results and limits: In the analysis, a 13 V-J model separated ophthalmopathy from stable hyperthyroidism. Blood held most thyroid clonotypes expanded above 0.001 frequency. Progression to ophthalmopathy was predicted a median of approximately seven months early.

Disease lasting under 3 months, a NOSPECS grade of at least 4, and a Clinical Activity Score of at least 3 were features of the ophthalmopathy patients. In its sample, this clonotype was seen many times. Its target is unknown. Trimming took 0 bases from V and 0 from J, leaving 9 bases between them. This CDR3 is built from 16 residues. Germline CDR1 reads LGHDT; CDR2 reads YNNKEL (reference sequence). Material for sequencing was blood. This receptor was identified in a woman aged 40 to 55 with Graves' ophthalmopathy. The chain has TRBV3-1 and TRBJ2-1; D unclear. CDR3: CASSQDQVFSYNEQFF. The CDR3 DNA is TGTGCCAGCAGCCAAGATCAGGTTTTCTCCTACAATGAGCAGTTCTTC.